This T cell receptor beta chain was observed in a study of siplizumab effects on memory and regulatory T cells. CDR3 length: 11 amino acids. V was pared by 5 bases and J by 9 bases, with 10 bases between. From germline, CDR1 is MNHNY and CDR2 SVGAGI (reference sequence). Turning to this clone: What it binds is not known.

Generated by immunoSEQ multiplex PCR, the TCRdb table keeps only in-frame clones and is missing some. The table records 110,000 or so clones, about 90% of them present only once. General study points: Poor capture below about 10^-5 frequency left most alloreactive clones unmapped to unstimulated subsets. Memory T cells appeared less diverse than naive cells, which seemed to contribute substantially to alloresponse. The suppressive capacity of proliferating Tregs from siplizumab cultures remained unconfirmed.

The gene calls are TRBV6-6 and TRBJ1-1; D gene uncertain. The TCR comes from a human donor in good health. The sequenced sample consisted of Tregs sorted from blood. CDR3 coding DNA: TGTGCCAGCAGTGGCCTAGGGAAAGCTTTCTTT. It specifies CASSGLGKAFF.